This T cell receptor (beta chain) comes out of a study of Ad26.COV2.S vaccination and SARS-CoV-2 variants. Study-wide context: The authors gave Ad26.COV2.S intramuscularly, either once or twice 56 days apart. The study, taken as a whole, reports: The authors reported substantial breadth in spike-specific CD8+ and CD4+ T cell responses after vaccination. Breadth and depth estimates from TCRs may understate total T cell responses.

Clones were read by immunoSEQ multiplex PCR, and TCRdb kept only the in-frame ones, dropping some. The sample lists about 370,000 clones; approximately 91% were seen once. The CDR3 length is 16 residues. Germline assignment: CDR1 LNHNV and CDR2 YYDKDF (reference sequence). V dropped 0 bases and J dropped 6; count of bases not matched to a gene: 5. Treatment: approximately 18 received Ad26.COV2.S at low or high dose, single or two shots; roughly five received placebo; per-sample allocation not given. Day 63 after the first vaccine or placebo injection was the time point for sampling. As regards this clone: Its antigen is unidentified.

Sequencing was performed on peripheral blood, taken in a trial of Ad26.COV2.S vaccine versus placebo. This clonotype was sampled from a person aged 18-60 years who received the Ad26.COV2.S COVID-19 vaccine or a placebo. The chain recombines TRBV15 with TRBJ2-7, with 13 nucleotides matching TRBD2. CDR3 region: CATSRDTSGGASEQYF. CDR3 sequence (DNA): TGTGCCACCAGCAGAGACACTAGCGGGGGGGCAAGCGAGCAGTACTTC.